The source of this T cell receptor beta chain is a study of T cell repertoires in cytomegalovirus infection. Study-wide context: Shared public TCR beta signatures pointed to both CMV infection and a matching HLA type.

Germline V CDR1 and CDR2: ENHRY, SYGVKD. The CDR3 length is 15 residues. J lost 2 bases, V lost 7 bases, and 5 bases had no gene match. Findings and limits, study-wide: Based on cumulative public TCR beta family frequency, carriers of CMV plus the relevant HLA were identified. The study found HLA-C-restricted CMV-specific TCR beta clonotypes dominating the ex vivo response.

Comment on this clonotype: The antigen is unknown.

TCRdb re-analysed the reads in MiXCR, keeping a single row per CDR3 protein. The sample includes 150,000 to 200,000 distinct CDR3 sequences, less than 25% of them seen just once. This TCR came from a human donor in good health (CMV status not recorded). Some clones in this sample may be carry-over from other donors' samples. The chain uses TRBV10-3 and TRBJ1-3; 10 bases match TRBD1. Sequences were derived from CD8+ T cells from cultured PBMCs, sampled from culture after CMV antigen stimulation. The DNA of the CDR3 is TGTGCCATCATGACAGGGGGCTTTACTGGAAACACCATATATTTT. Translated: CAIMTGGFTGNTIYF.